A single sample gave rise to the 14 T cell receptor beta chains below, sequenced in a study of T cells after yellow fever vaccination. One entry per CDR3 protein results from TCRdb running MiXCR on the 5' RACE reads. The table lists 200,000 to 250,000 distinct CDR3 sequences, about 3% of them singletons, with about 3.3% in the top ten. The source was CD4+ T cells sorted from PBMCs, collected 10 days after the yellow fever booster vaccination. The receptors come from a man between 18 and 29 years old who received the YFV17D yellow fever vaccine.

CDR3 loop: CASSLAPGYPEAFF. The CDR3 DNA reads TGTGCCAGCAGTTTAGCGCCGGGCTACCCTGAAGCTTTCTTT. The chain links TRBV12-3 or TRBV12-4 to TRBJ1-1; no reliable D call. V lost 0 bases, J lost 6 bases, and 11 bases lay in between. There are 14 residues in the CDR3.

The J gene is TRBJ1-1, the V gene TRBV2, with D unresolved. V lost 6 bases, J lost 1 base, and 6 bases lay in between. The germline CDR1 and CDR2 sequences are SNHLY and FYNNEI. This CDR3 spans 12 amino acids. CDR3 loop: CASSWENTEAFF. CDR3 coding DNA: TGTGCCAGCAGCTGGGAGAACACTGAAGCTTTCTTT.

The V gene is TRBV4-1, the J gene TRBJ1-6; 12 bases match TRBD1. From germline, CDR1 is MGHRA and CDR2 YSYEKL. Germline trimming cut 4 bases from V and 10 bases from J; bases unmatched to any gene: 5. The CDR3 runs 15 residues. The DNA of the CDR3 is TGCGCCAGCAGCCGGGGACAGGGGGCGCGCTCACCCCTCCACTTT. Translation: CASSRGQGARSPLHF.

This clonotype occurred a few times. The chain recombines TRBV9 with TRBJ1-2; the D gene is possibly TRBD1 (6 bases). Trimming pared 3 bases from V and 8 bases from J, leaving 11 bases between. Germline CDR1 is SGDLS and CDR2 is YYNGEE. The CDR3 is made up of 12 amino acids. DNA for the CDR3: TGTGCCAGCAGCGAGGGGGAAACGGGCTACACCTTC. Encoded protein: CASSEGETGYTF.

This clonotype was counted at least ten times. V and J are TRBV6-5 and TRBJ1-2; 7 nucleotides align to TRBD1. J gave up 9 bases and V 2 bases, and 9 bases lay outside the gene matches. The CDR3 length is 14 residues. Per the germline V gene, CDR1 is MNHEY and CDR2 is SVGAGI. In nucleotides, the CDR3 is TGTGCCAGCAGTTACGATCAGGGGGTTCAAAGCTACACCTTC. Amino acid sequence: CASSYDQGVQSYTF.

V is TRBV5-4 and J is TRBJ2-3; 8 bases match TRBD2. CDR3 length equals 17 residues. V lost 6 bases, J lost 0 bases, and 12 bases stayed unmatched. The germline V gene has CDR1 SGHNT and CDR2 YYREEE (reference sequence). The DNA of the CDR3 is TGTGCCAGCACCGCCGGGGGGGGGCTTGCTAGCACAGATACGCAGTATTTT. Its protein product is CASTAGGGLASTDTQYF.

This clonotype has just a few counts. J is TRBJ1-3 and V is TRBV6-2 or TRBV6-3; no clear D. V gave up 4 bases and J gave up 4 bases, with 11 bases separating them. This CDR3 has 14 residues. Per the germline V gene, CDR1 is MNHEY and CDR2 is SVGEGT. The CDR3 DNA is TGTGCCAGCAGTTCGGCGGGCTCCGGAAACACCATATATTTT. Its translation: CASSSAGSGNTIYF.

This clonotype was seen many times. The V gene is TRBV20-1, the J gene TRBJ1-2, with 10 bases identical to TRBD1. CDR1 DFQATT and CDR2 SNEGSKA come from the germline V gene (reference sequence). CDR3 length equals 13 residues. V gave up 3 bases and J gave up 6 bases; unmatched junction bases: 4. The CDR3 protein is CSASIGTGDGYTF. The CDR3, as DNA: TGCAGTGCTAGTATCGGGACAGGGGATGGCTACACCTTC.

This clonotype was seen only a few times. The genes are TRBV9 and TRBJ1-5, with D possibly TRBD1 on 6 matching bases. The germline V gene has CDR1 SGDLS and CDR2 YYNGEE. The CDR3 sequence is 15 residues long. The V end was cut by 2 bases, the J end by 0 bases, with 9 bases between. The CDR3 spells CASSVQGNSNQPQHF. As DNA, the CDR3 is TGTGCCAGCAGCGTTCAGGGGAATAGCAATCAGCCCCAGCATTTT.

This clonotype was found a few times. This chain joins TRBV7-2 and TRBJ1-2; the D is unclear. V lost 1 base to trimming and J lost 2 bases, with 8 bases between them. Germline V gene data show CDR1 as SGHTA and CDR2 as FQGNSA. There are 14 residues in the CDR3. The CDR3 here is CASSLGARNYGYTF. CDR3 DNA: TGTGCCAGCAGCTTAGGGGCGAGGAACTATGGCTACACCTTC.

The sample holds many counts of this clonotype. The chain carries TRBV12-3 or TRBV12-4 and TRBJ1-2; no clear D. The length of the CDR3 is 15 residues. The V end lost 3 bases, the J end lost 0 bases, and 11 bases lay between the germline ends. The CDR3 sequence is CASSFGRRTNYGYTF. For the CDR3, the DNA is TGTGCCAGCAGTTTCGGACGGAGAACTAACTATGGCTACACCTTC.

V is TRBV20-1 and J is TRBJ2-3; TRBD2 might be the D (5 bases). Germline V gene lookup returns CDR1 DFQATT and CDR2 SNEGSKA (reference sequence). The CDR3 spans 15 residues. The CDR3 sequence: CRGGSPAVSTDTQYF. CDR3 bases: TGCAGGGGCGGCTCCCCAGCGGTTAGCACAGATACGCAGTATTTT.

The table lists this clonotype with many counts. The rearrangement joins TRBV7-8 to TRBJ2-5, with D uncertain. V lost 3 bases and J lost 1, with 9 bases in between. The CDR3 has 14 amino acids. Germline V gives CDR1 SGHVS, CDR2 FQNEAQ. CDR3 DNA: TGTGCCAGCAGCTTCGAGCGTGCCCAAGAGACCCAGTACTTC. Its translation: CASSFERAQETQYF.

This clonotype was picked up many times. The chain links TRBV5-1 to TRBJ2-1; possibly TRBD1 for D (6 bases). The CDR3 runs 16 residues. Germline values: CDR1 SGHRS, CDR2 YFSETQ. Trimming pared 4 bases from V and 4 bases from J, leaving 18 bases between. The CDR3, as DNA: TGCGCCAGCAGCCAGGATCCGGGACATGGGTACAATGAGCAGTTCTTC. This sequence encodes CASSQDPGHGYNEQFF.